This TCR beta chain was captured by sequencing in a study of T cell responses to AZD1222 COVID-19 vaccine. The length of the CDR3 is 12 residues. Trimming cost V 5 bases and J 10 bases, with 17 bases left between them. From germline, CDR1 is SQVTM and CDR2 ANQGSEA. Generated by immunoSEQ multiplex PCR, the TCRdb table keeps only in-frame clones and is missing some. The data contain some 140,000 clones, over 85% of them singletons. The clonotype was recovered from an adult in good health. The chain links TRBV29-1 to TRBJ1-1, with D possibly TRBD1 on 6 matching bases. The specimen was peripheral blood, collected on day 0 of AZD1222 vaccination. CDR3 loop: CSVSNPEGGAFF. The CDR3, as DNA: TGCAGCGTTTCCAATCCGGAAGGGGGAGCTTTCTTT.